This TCR beta chain was recorded in a study of control samples from healthy donors and cancer patients. This clone occurred once. The method was immunoSEQ multiplex PCR; TCRdb's version includes in-frame clones alone and lacks a portion of them. Of about 55,000 clones listed, 88% are singletons. The trim removed 7 bases at V and 1 base at J, leaving 2 bases unmatched. The CDR3 spans 13 residues. Germline loops: CDR1 SQVTM, CDR2 ANQGSEA. The gene calls are TRBV29-1 and TRBJ2-2; 8 bases match TRBD1. The receptor was derived from a man in his fifties in good health. Sequencing was done on a sample of blood. The CDR3 DNA follows: TGCAGCGGGGGACAGGAGAACACCGGGGAGCTGTTTTTT. This codes for CSGGQENTGELFF.